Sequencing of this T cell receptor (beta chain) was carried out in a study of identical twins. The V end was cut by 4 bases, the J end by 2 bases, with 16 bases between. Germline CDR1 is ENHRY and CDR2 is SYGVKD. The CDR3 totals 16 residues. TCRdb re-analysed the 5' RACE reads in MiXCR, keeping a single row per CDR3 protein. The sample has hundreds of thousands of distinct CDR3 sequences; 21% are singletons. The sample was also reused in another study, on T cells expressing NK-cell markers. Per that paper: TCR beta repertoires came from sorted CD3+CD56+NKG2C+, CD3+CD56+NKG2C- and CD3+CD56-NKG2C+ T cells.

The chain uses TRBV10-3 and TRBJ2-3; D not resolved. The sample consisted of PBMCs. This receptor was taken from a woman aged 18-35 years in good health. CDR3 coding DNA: TGTGCCATCAGTGCGGAGTTCCCCCAGGCCACAGATACGCAGTATTTT. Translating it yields CAISAEFPQATDTQYF.